The 5 T cell receptor beta chains below were found in one sample sequenced in a study of Ad26.COV2.S vaccination and SARS-CoV-2 variants. The treatment here: about 20 received Ad26.COV2.S at low or high dose, single or two shots; roughly five received placebo; per-sample allocation not given. Collection of samples fell on day 63 after the first vaccine or placebo injection. Assay used: immunoSEQ multiplex PCR; TCRdb lists only in-frame clones, some missing. The table includes a few hundred thousand clones, around four fifths detected once. Material: peripheral blood, obtained in a trial of Ad26.COV2.S vaccine versus placebo. The receptors were gathered from a person between 18 and 60 years old who received the Ad26.COV2.S COVID-19 vaccine or a placebo.

This clone was observed a few times. J is TRBJ1-5 and V is TRBV19, with D unresolved. This CDR3 has 11 residues. The V and J ends lost 6 bases and 6 bases respectively, with 6 bases between them. The V gene's germline CDR1 is LNHDA and CDR2 SQIVND (reference sequence). CDR3 coding DNA: TGTGCCAGTAGGGGTGGTCAGCCCCAGCATTTT. Translated: CASRGGQPQHF.

The chain couples TRBV5-6 to TRBJ1-2; 9 bases line up with TRBD1. The CDR3 loop spans 16 amino acids. The V gene's germline CDR1 is SGHDT and CDR2 YYEEEE. V trimming: 1 base; J trimming: 2 bases; junction bases outside the gene matches: 6. The CDR3 DNA is TGTGCCAGCAGCTTGTTCGGGGACAGGGACAACTATGGCTACACCTTC. This gives the protein CASSLFGDRDNYGYTF.

The table lists this clone with a count of one. The chain combines TRBV5-5 with TRBJ2-1; 14 bases map to TRBD2. The CDR3 is 18 amino acids. Trimming took 4 bases from V and 8 from J; bases not matched to a gene: 14. From germline, CDR1 is SGHKS and CDR2 YYEKEE (reference sequence). This CDR3 reads CASSPGLAGVYRWDEQFF. CDR3 nucleotides: TGTGCCAGCAGCCCGGGACTAGCGGGAGTATACCGTTGGGATGAGCAGTTCTTC.

This clone was observed a single time. The chain combines TRBV12-3 or TRBV12-4 with TRBJ1-1; 9 positions agree with TRBD1. CDR3 length: 13 residues. J lost 5 bases, V lost 6 bases, and 4 bases had no gene match. The CDR3 sequence is CASSRTGVTEAFF. The CDR3 nucleotides read TGTGCCAGCAGCCGGACAGGGGTTACTGAAGCTTTCTTT.

This chain connects TRBV3-1 (or the pseudogene TRBV3-2) to TRBJ1-6; D is unresolved. This CDR3 is 14 amino acids long. Germline lookup yields CDR1 LGHDT and CDR2 YNNKEL (reference sequence). The germline V and J ends were trimmed by 6 bases and 8 bases, with 14 bases remaining between them. CDR3 nucleotides: TGTGCCAGCAGTCTGGCTGGTCGAGATTCACCCCTCCACTTT. This gives the protein CASSLAGRDSPLHF.